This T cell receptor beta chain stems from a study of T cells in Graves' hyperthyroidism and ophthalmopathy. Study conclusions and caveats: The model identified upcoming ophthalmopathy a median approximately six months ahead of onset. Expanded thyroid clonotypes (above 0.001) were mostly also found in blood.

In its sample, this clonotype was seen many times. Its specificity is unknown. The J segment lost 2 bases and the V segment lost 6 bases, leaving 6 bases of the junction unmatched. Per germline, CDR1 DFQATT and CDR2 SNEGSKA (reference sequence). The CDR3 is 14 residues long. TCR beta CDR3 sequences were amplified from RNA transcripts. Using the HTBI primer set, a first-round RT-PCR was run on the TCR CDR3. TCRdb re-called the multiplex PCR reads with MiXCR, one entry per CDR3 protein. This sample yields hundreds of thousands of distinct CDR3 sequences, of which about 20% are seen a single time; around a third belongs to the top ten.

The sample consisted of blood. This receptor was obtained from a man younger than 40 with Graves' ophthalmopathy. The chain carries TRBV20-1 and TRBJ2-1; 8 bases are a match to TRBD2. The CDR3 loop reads CSAPGTSTYNEQFF. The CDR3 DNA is TGCAGTGCCCCAGGGACTAGTACCTACAATGAGCAGTTCTTC.